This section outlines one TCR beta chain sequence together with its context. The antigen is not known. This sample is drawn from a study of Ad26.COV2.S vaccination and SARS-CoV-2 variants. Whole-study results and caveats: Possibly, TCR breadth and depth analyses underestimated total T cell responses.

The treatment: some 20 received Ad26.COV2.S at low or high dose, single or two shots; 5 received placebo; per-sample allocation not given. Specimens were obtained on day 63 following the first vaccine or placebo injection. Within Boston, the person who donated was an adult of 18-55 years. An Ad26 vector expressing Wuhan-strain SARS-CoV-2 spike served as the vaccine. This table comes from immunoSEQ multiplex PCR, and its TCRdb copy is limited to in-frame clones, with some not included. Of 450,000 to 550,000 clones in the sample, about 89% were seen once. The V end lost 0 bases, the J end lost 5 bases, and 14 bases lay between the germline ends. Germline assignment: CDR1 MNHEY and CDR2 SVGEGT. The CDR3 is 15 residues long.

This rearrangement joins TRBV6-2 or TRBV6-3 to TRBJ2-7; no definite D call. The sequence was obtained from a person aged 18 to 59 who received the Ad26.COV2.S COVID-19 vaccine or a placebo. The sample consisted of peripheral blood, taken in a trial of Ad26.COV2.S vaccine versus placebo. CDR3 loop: CASSYSDSGPNEQYF. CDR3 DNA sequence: TGTGCCAGCAGTTACTCAGACTCAGGCCCTAACGAGCAGTACTTC.